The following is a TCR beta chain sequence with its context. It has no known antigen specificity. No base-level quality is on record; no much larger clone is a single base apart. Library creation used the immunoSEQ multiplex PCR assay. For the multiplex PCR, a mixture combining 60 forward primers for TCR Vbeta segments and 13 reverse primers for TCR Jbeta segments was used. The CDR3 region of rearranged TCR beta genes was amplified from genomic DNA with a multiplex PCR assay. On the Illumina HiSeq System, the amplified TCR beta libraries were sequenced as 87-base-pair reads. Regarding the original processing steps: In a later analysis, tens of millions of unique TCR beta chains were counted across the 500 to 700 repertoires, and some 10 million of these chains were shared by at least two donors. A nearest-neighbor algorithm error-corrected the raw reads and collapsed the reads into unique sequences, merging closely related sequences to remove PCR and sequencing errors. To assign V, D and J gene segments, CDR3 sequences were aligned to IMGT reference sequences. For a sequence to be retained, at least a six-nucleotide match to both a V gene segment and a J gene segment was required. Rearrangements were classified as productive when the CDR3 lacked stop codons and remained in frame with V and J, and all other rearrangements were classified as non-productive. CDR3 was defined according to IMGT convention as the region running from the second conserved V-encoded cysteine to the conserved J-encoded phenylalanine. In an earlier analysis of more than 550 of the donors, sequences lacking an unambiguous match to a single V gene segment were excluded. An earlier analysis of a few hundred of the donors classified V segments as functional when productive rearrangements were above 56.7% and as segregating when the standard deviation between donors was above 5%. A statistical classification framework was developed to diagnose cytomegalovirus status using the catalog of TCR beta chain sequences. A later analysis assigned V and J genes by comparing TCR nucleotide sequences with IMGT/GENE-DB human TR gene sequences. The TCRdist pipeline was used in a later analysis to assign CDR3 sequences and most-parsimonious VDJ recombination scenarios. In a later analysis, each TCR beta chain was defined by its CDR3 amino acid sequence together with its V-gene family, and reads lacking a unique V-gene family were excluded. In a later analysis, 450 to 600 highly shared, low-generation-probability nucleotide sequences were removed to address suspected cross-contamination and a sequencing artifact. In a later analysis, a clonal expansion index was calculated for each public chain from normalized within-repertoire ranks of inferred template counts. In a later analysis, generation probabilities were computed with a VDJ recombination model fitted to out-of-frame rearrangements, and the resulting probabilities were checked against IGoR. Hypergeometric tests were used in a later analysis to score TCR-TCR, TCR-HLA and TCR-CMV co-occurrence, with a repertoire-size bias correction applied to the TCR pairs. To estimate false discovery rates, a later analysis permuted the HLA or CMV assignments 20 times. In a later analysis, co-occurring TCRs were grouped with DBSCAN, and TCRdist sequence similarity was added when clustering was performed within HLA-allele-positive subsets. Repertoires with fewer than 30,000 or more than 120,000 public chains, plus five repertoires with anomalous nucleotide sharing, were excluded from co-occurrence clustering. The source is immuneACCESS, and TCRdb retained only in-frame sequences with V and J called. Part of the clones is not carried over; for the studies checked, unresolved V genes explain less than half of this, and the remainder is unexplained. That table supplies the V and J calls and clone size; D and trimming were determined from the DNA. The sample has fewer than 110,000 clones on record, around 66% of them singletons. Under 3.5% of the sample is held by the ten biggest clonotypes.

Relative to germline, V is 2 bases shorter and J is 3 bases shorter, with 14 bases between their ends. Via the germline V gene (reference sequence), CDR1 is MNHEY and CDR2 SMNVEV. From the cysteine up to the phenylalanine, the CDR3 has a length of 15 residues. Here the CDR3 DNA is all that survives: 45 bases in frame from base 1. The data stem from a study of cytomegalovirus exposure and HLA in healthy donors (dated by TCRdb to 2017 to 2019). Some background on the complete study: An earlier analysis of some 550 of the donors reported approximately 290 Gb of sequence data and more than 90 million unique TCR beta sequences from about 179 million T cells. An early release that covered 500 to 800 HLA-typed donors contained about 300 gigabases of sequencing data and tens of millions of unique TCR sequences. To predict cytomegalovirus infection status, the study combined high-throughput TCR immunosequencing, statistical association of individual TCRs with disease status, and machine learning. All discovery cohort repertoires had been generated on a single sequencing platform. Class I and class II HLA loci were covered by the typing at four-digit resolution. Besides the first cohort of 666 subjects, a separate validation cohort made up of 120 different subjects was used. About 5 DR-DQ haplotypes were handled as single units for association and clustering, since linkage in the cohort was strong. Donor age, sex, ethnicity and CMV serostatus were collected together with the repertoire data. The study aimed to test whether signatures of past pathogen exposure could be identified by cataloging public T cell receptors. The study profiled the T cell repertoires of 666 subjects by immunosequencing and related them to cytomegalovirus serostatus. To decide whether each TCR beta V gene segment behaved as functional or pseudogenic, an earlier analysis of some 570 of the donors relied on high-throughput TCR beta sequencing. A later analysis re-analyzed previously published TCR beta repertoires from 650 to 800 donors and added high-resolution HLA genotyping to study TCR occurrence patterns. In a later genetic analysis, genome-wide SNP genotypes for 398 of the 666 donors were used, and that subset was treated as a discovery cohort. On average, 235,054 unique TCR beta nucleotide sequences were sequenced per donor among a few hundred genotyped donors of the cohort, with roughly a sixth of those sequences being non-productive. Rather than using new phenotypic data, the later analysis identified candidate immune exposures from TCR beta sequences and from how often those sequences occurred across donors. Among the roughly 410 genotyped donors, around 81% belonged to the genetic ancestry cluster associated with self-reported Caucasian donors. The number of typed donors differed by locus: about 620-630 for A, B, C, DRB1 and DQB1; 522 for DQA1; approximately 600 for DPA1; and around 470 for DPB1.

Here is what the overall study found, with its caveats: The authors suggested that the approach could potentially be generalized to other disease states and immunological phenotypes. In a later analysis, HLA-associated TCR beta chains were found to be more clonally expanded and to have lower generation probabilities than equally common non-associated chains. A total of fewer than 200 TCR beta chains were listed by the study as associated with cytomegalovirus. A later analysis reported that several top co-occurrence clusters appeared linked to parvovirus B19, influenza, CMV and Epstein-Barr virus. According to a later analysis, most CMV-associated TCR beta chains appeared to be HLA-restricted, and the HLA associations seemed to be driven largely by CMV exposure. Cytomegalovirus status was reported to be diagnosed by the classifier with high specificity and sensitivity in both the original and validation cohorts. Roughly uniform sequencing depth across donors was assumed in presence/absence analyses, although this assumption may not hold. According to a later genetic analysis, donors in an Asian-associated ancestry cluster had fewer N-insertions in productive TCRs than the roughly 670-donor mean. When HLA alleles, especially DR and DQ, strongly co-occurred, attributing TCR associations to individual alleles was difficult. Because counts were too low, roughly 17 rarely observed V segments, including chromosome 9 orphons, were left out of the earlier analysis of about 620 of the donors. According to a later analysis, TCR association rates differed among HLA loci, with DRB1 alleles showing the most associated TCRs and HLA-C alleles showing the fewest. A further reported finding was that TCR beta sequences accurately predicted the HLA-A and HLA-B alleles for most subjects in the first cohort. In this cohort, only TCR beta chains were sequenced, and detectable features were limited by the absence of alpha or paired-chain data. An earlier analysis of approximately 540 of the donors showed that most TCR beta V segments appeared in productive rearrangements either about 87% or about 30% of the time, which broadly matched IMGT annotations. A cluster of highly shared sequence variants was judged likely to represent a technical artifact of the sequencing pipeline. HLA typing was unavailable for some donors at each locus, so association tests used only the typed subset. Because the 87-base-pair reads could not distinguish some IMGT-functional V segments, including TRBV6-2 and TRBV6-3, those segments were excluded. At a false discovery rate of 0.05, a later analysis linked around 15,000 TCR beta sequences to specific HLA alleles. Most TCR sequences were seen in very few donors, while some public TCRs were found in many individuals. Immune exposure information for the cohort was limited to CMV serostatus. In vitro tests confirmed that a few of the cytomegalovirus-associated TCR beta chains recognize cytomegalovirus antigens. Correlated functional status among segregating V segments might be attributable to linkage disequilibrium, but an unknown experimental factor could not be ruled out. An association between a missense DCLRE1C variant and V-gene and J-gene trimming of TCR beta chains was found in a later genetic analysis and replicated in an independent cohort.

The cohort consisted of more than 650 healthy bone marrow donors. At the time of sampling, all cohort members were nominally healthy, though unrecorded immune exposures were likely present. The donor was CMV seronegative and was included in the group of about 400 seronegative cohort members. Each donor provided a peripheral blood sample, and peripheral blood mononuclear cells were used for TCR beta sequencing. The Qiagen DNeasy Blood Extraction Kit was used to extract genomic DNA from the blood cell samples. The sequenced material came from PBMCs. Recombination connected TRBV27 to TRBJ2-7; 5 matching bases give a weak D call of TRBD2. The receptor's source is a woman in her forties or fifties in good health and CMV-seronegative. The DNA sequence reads TGTGCCAGCAGTTTACGTCCCGCAGAGGGCTACGAGCAGTACTTC. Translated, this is CASSLRPAEGYEQYF.